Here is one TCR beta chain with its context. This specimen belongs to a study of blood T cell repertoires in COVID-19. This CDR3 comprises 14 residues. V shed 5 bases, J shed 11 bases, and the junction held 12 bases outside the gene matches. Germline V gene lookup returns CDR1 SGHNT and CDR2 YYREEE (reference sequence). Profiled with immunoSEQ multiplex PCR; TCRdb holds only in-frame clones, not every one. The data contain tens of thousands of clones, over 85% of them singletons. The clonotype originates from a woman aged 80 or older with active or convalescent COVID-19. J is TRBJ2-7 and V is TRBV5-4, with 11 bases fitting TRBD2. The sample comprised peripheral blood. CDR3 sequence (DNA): TGTGCCAGCAGGTCACTAGCGGGGGCCACGGAAGAGTACTTC. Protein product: CASRSLAGATEEYF.